These T cell receptor beta chains were read from a single sample in a study of CD8 T cells in ankylosing spondylitis. MiXCR, run by TCRdb on the 5' RACE reads, gives a single entry per CDR3 protein. The table records around 340,000 distinct CDR3 sequences, about 15% of them present only once. Sequenced material: blood, either unsorted or a sorted T cell fraction (not recorded which). These receptors all stem from a male donor with ankylosing spondylitis or in good health (not recorded which). Each CDR3 is given with its conserved first and last residue. A D gene is named only where the DNA matches it firmly. Not all rows give a size; the values are once, few, many and, for expanded clones, a class.

size: few
V: TRBV29-1
J: TRBJ2-7
D: NA
DNA: TGCAGCGTGGGCTTCTCCTACGAGCAGTACTTC
CDR3: CSVGFSYEQYF

size: NA
V: TRBV7-9
J: TRBJ2-5
D: NA
DNA: TGTGCCAGCAGCTTACCGGGCGGTTTACAAGAGACCCAGTACTTC
CDR3: CASSLPGGLQETQYF

size: NA
V: TRBV6-2/TRBV6-3
J: TRBJ2-7
D: NA
DNA: TGTGCCAGCCAGCTCGGGTCCCACGAGCAGTACTTC
CDR3: CASQLGSHEQYF

size: few
V: TRBV5-1
J: TRBJ2-3
D: TRBD1
DNA: TGCGCCAGCAGTCACAGGGGAGCAGATACGCAGTATTTT
CDR3: CASSHRGADTQYF

size: many
V: TRBV29-1
J: TRBJ2-7
D: NA
DNA: TGCAGCGTTGAAGATCAGCGAAGGGGATTGGACGAGCAGTACTTC
CDR3: CSVEDQRRGLDEQYF

size: NA
V: TRBV20-1
J: TRBJ2-3
D: NA
DNA: TGCAGTATCCCGGGGGCGGGCACAGATACGCAGTATTTT
CDR3: CSIPGAGTDTQYF

size: few
V: TRBV27
J: TRBJ2-5
D: TRBD1
DNA: TGTGCCAGCAGTGTGGACAGGGGAAAGACCCAGTACTTC
CDR3: CASSVDRGKTQYF

size: few
V: TRBV4-1
J: TRBJ2-3
D: NA
DNA: TGCGCCAGCAGCCTGGGACTTCCTAACACAGATACGCAGTATTTT
CDR3: CASSLGLPNTDTQYF

size: many
V: TRBV12-3/TRBV12-4
J: TRBJ2-1
D: NA
DNA: TGTGCCAGCAGCCTGGGACGGGGGTCCTACAATGAGCAGTTCTTC
CDR3: CASSLGRGSYNEQFF

size: few
V: TRBV7-9
J: TRBJ2-7
D: NA
DNA: TGTGCCAGCAGCGCCAGGGATATCTCCTACGAGCAGTACTTC
CDR3: CASSARDISYEQYF

size: many
V: TRBV20-1
J: TRBJ1-1
D: NA
DNA: TGCAGTGCTCCGCCCCTCAATCGTTTT
CDR3: CSAPPLNRF

size: once
V: TRBV12-3/TRBV12-4
J: TRBJ2-6
D: NA
DNA: TGTGCCAGCAGTGTTGCCGGACAGTCTTCCTCTGGGGCCAACGTCCTGACTTTC
CDR3: CASSVAGQSSSGANVLTF

size: few
V: TRBV6-6
J: TRBJ2-1
D: NA
DNA: TGTGCCAGCAGTCCTATCAGCCCTGAGCAGTTCTTC
CDR3: CASSPISPEQFF

size: NA
V: TRBV10-3
J: TRBJ1-2
D: TRBD1
DNA: TGTGCCATCAGTGAGTACCCGACAGGGGGCGAGGATGGCTACACCTTC
CDR3: CAISEYPTGGEDGYTF

size: few
V: TRBV18
J: TRBJ2-5
D: NA
DNA: TGTGCCAGCTCACCTGGGGGCGGCCAAGAGACCCAGTACTTC
CDR3: CASSPGGGQETQYF

size: NA
V: TRBV5-1
J: TRBJ2-1
D: NA
DNA: TGCGCCAGCAGCCCTCCAATATTAGGAGAGCAGTTCTTC
CDR3: CASSPPILGEQFF

size: few
V: TRBV6-1
J: TRBJ2-2
D: NA
DNA: TGTGCCAGCAGCTTTGCAGGAAAAGCCGGGGAGCTGTTTTTT
CDR3: CASSFAGKAGELFF

size: many
V: TRBV28
J: TRBJ2-1
D: TRBD2
DNA: TGTGCCAGCAGTCCTCGACTAGCGGGGTACAATGAGCAGTTCTTC
CDR3: CASSPRLAGYNEQFF

size: few
V: TRBV24-1
J: TRBJ2-1
D: NA
DNA: TGTGCCACCAGTGCAGGGAGCTCCTACAATGAGCAGTTCTTC
CDR3: CATSAGSSYNEQFF

size: NA
V: TRBV20-1
J: TRBJ2-7
D: NA
DNA: TGCAGTGCCGGAGTCAGCGGGCGAACGGCCGAGCAGTACTTC
CDR3: CSAGVSGRTAEQYF

size: many
V: TRBV20-1
J: TRBJ2-7
D: TRBD1
DNA: TGCAGTGCTTTGCCGGGACAGGTAGGGCGGCAGTACTTC
CDR3: CSALPGQVGRQYF

size: NA
V: TRBV15
J: TRBJ1-2
D: NA
DNA: TGTGCCACCGCCACGAGTACTCATGGCTACACCTTC
CDR3: CATATSTHGYTF

size: many
V: TRBV12-3/TRBV12-4
J: TRBJ2-6
D: NA
DNA: TGTGCCAGCAGTCTTAACGTCCTGACTTTC
CDR3: CASSLNVLTF

size: NA
V: TRBV6-2/TRBV6-3
J: TRBJ1-2
D: NA
DNA: TGTGCCAGCAGTCGAATCCAGGGACGAGGCTATGGCTACACCTTC
CDR3: CASSRIQGRGYGYTF

size: NA
V: TRBV5-1
J: TRBJ2-3
D: NA
DNA: TGCGCCAGCAGCTTGTGGGATAGCACAGATACGCAGTATTTT
CDR3: CASSLWDSTDTQYF

size: few
V: TRBV15
J: TRBJ2-1
D: TRBD2
DNA: TGTGCCACCAGCAGGGATCGCCGGGCTAGCGGTTCCTACAATGAGCAGTTCTTC
CDR3: CATSRDRRASGSYNEQFF

size: few
V: TRBV7-2
J: TRBJ2-2
D: NA
DNA: TGTGCCAGCAGGGCTGACGGGAGTTCGTCGTCCGGGGAGCTGTTTTTT
CDR3: CASRADGSSSSGELFF

size: many
V: TRBV12-3/TRBV12-4
J: TRBJ1-1
D: NA
DNA: TGTGCCAGCAGCCCCCCCACAGCGAACACTGAAGCTTTCTTT
CDR3: CASSPPTANTEAFF

size: few
V: TRBV9
J: TRBJ2-2
D: TRBD1
DNA: TGTGCCAGCAGCTCCAGGGGGCTGGACACCGGGGAGCTGTTTTTT
CDR3: CASSSRGLDTGELFF

size: NA
V: TRBV19
J: TRBJ2-1
D: TRBD1
DNA: TGTGCCAGTAGACCACCGGGACAGGGGGCTGGTAATGAGCAGTTCTTC
CDR3: CASRPPGQGAGNEQFF

size: few
V: TRBV4-1
J: TRBJ1-3
D: NA
DNA: TGCGCCAGCAGCCAAGATCCCAGATCAATCGGCACCATATATTTT
CDR3: CASSQDPRSIGTIYF

size: NA
V: TRBV5-6
J: TRBJ2-7
D: NA
DNA: TGTGCCAGCAGCTTGGATCTAGCTTCCGAGCAGTACTTC
CDR3: CASSLDLASEQYF

size: few
V: TRBV12-3/TRBV12-4
J: TRBJ2-2
D: NA
DNA: TGTGCCAGCAGCCGGGAAGTCAGAACCGGGGAGCTGTTTTTT
CDR3: CASSREVRTGELFF

size: many
V: TRBV6-1
J: TRBJ1-2
D: TRBD1
DNA: TGTGCCAGCAGCCCTATAGGACAGGGCGGAGGCTACACCTTC
CDR3: CASSPIGQGGGYTF

size: NA
V: TRBV12-3/TRBV12-4
J: TRBJ2-2
D: NA
DNA: TGTGCCAACAAACTCACCTGGGGAACCGGGGAGCTGTTTTTT
CDR3: CANKLTWGTGELFF

size: many
V: TRBV7-9
J: TRBJ1-1
D: NA
DNA: TGTGCCAGCAGCTTAGATGGGACCGCTGAAGCTTTCTTT
CDR3: CASSLDGTAEAFF

size: medium-sized
V: TRBV4-1
J: TRBJ1-4
D: TRBD1
DNA: TGCGCCAGCAGCCAAGATGGACGGGGACAGTATGAAAAACTGTTTTTT
CDR3: CASSQDGRGQYEKLFF

size: few
V: TRBV18
J: TRBJ2-7
D: NA
DNA: TGTGCCAGCTCACCAGGGGGTTTGGGACTCTCCTCCTACGAGCAGTACTTC
CDR3: CASSPGGLGLSSYEQYF

size: few
V: TRBV15
J: TRBJ2-1
D: TRBD1
DNA: TGTGCCACCAGCAGAGATTGGGGGACAGGGGAGAATGAGCAGTTCTTC
CDR3: CATSRDWGTGENEQFF

size: many
V: TRBV12-3/TRBV12-4
J: TRBJ2-3
D: NA
DNA: TGTGCCAGCAGTCCGGGAAAGGGGAAAGCATCAGATACGCAGTATTTT
CDR3: CASSPGKGKASDTQYF

size: many
V: TRBV20-1
J: TRBJ2-1
D: TRBD2
DNA: TGCAGTGCTAGAGACCTCAGGACTAGCGGGAGCAGCGAGCAGTTCTTC
CDR3: CSARDLRTSGSSEQFF

size: NA
V: TRBV25-1
J: TRBJ1-1
D: NA
DNA: TGTGCCAGCAGTTGGGCGGTGAACACTGAAGCTTTCTTT
CDR3: CASSWAVNTEAFF

size: NA
V: TRBV18
J: TRBJ1-1
D: NA
DNA: TGTGCCAGCTCACCGACAGCGGTGGACACTGAAGCTTTCTTT
CDR3: CASSPTAVDTEAFF

size: few
V: TRBV5-1
J: TRBJ2-3
D: TRBD1
DNA: TGCGCCAGCGGAGAGAGGGGGCGCCCAGATACGCAGTATTTT
CDR3: CASGERGRPDTQYF

size: NA
V: TRBV2
J: TRBJ2-1
D: NA
DNA: TGTGCCAGCAGTGTAGGGGGGAATAAAAATGAGCAGTTCTTC
CDR3: CASSVGGNKNEQFF

size: NA
V: TRBV12-3/TRBV12-4
J: TRBJ1-1
D: NA
DNA: TGTGCCAGCAGCCCCGGCCCGGGCACTGAAGCTTTCTTT
CDR3: CASSPGPGTEAFF

size: few
V: TRBV7-2
J: TRBJ2-7
D: NA
DNA: TGTGCCAGCAGTCCGGGACCGTTCTCCTACGAGCAGTACTTC
CDR3: CASSPGPFSYEQYF

size: many
V: TRBV20-1
J: TRBJ2-1
D: TRBD2
DNA: TGCAGTGCCGACACTAGCGGTAGCGCCCCTCTGTTC
CDR3: CSADTSGSAPLF

size: NA
V: TRBV4-1
J: TRBJ2-5
D: NA
DNA: TGCGCCAGCAGCCGTCGCCTGGGGGAGAGAGAGACCCAGTACTTC
CDR3: CASSRRLGERETQYF

size: few
V: TRBV4-2
J: TRBJ2-1
D: NA
DNA: TGTGCCAGCAGCCGACTCCTAGGGGATGAGCAGTTCTTC
CDR3: CASSRLLGDEQFF

size: NA
V: TRBV28
J: TRBJ2-7
D: NA
DNA: TGTGCCAGCAGTAACTCGGGTCCCTACGAGCAGTACTTC
CDR3: CASSNSGPYEQYF

size: many
V: TRBV2
J: TRBJ2-1
D: NA
DNA: TGTGCCAGCAGCTCAGACAGGGAGGCCTTCAATGAGCAGTTCTTC
CDR3: CASSSDREAFNEQFF

size: NA
V: TRBV4-1
J: TRBJ1-1
D: NA
DNA: TGCGCCAGCAGCCAAGCGGGCCCGAGGGGCACTGAAGCTTTCTTT
CDR3: CASSQAGPRGTEAFF